A single sample is the source of the 27 T cell receptor beta chains below, sequenced in a study of blood T cell repertoires in COVID-19. The method was immunoSEQ multiplex PCR; TCRdb's version includes in-frame clones alone and lacks a portion of them. This sample has about 55,000 clones, with around 85% found just once. The sequenced sample was peripheral blood. Receptor source: a human donor in a cohort sampled during active COVID-19.

This chain connects TRBV15 to TRBJ1-4; weak D call: TRBD1 (5 bases). Germline lookup yields CDR1 LNHNV and CDR2 YYDKDF (reference sequence). The CDR3 covers 16 residues. Trimming pared 0 bases from V and 3 bases from J, leaving 11 bases between. This CDR3 is CATSRDGGAANEKLFF. The DNA for the CDR3 is TGTGCCACCAGCAGAGATGGCGGGGCGGCTAATGAAAAACTGTTTTTT.

The chain carries TRBV7-2 and TRBJ1-1, with 7 bases aligning to TRBD1. V was clipped by 7 bases and J by 10 bases; unmatched bases: 12. The CDR3 extends over 13 amino acids. Germline CDR1 is SGHTA and CDR2 is FQGNSA. In DNA, the CDR3 is TGTGCCAGCAACCATCCCGGGGCAGGGGGAGCTTTCTTT. Protein sequence: CASNHPGAGGAFF. The whole variable domain, filled in from reference TRBV7-2 and TRBJ1-1, reads GAGVSQSPSNKVTEKGKDVELRCDPISGHTALYWYRQSLGQGLEFLIYFQGNSAPDKSGLPSDRFSAERTGGSVSTLTIQRTQQEDSAVYLCASNHPGAGGAFFGQGTRLTVV.

This clone was detected only a few times. This chain joins TRBV7-8 and TRBJ1-5, with 8 positions matching TRBD1. After removal of 4 bases from V and 0 bases from J, the junction contained 5 bases not matched to a gene. The CDR3 extends over 16 amino acids. Germline V gene lookup returns CDR1 SGHVS and CDR2 FQNEAQ. As DNA, the CDR3 is TGTGCCAGCAGCTATCTACAGGGGGTTAGCAATCAGCCCCAGCATTTT. It is translated as CASSYLQGVSNQPQHF.

The CDR3, as DNA: TGTGCCAGCAGTCCGGAGGCTCTTGGAAACACCGGGGAGCTGTTTTTT. It codes for CASSPEALGNTGELFF. The chain employs TRBV6-6 and TRBJ2-2; weak D call: TRBD2 (5 bases). The CDR3 is 16 amino acids. The V end lost 5 bases, the J end lost 2 bases, and 15 bases lay between the germline ends. Germline V gene data show CDR1 as MNHNY and CDR2 as SVGAGI (reference sequence).

The genes are TRBV19 and TRBJ2-3; a possible D gene is TRBD2 (6 bases). CDR3 length: 14 amino acids. V was clipped by 5 bases and J by 6 bases, with 15 bases between them. Germline CDR1 reads LNHDA; CDR2 reads SQIVND (reference sequence). CDR3 protein: CASSWEDQWDTQYF. CDR3 sequence (DNA): TGTGCCAGTAGTTGGGAGGACCAGTGGGATACGCAGTATTTT.

This chain joins TRBV19 and TRBJ1-2, with TRBD1 matching 7 bases. Germline V gene sequence: CDR1 LNHDA, CDR2 SQIVND (reference sequence). J lost 4 bases, V lost 8 bases, and 4 bases had no gene match. The CDR3 contains 12 residues. Written as DNA, the CDR3 is TGTGCCAGTGAAGACAGGGCCTATGGCTACACCTTC. This translates into CASEDRAYGYTF.

In this sample, this clone turned up once. The chain couples TRBV27 to TRBJ2-5; 8 positions agree with TRBD2. This CDR3 is 15 amino acids long. The junction had 8 bases not matched to a gene; V was cut back by 6 bases and J by 2 bases. CDR1 is MNHEY, CDR2 SMNVEV, per germline (reference sequence). The CDR3 loop is CASRTPGLGQETQYF. The CDR3 DNA follows: TGTGCCAGCAGGACCCCGGGACTAGGTCAAGAGACCCAGTACTTC.

This sequence joins TRBV28 and TRBJ1-2; D perhaps matches TRBD1 (5 bases). There are 13 residues in the CDR3. Germline V CDR1 and CDR2: MDHEN, SYDVKM. V shed 4 bases and J shed 7 bases, with 13 bases lying between them. Here the CDR3 DNA reads TGTGCCAGCAGTTCTACAATCAGGGTTGGCTACACCTTC. Protein product: CASSSTIRVGYTF.

The chain joins TRBV28 to TRBJ1-5, with 8 positions matching TRBD1. Unmatched junction bases numbered 3, after V lost 5 bases and J lost 0 bases. This CDR3 comprises 15 residues. Germline loops: CDR1 MDHEN, CDR2 SYDVKM. CDR3 bases: TGTGCCAGCAGTGGACAGGGCACTAGCAATCAGCCCCAGCATTTT. This gives the protein CASSGQGTSNQPQHF.

This clone was detected a few times. The chain couples TRBV5-6 to TRBJ1-2; TRBD1 matches 7 bases. Germline V gives CDR1 SGHDT, CDR2 YYEEEE. The V gene end was trimmed by 2 bases and the J gene end by 3 bases; junction bases not matched to a gene: 4. The CDR3 contains 14 residues. CDR3 amino acids: CASSFDRVDYGYTF. CDR3 DNA sequence: TGTGCCAGCAGCTTTGACAGGGTTGACTATGGCTACACCTTC.

The CDR3 loop reads CASSLISGSYEQYF. The CDR3 region has the DNA TGTGCCAGCAGCTTAATTAGCGGATCCTACGAGCAGTACTTC. V and J are TRBV5-4 and TRBJ2-7; TRBD2 is a possible D gene (6 bases). This CDR3 region has 14 residues. From germline, CDR1 is SGHNT and CDR2 YYREEE (reference sequence). Between the trimmed V and J ends, which lost 2 bases and 1 base, there was a span of 10 bases.

This clone was seen a handful of times. The chain combines TRBV2 with TRBJ2-2, with 9 positions matching TRBD1. The J segment lost 4 bases and the V segment lost 8 bases, leaving 5 bases of the junction unmatched. Germline CDR1 SNHLY, CDR2 FYNNEI. The CDR3 runs to 14 residues. CDR3 nucleotides: TGTGCCAGCCGGGACAGGGAGGTCACCGGGGAGCTGTTTTTT. It encodes CASRDREVTGELFF.

This chain's CDR3 is CASSPHTITGELFF. As DNA, the CDR3 is TGTGCCAGCAGCCCTCACACCATTACCGGGGAGCTGTTTTTT. V is TRBV28 and J is TRBJ2-2; D unresolved. The CDR3 contains 14 residues. V was shortened by 6 bases and J by 5 bases, with 13 bases between the two germline ends. The germline gives CDR1 MDHEN, CDR2 SYDVKM.

This sequence joins TRBV7-2 and TRBJ2-2; D not certain. Germline V gene data show CDR1 as SGHTA and CDR2 as FQGNSA. Deletions cut 5 bases from V and 4 bases from J, with 8 bases between. The CDR3 has 13 amino acids. The CDR3 here is CASSPFGTGELFF. The CDR3 DNA reads as TGTGCCAGCAGCCCTTTCGGCACCGGGGAGCTGTTTTTT.

The chain joins TRBV2 to TRBJ1-2; D might be TRBD1 (6 bases). Germline CDR1 SNHLY, CDR2 FYNNEI. This CDR3 is 13 amino acids long. V was pared by 6 bases and J by 4 bases, with 12 bases between. The DNA of the CDR3 is TGTGCCAGCAGGCAGGGGTTTATCTATGGCTACACCTTC. It codes for CASRQGFIYGYTF. The full variable domain, its missing parts supplied by reference TRBV2 and TRBJ1-2, is EPEVTQTPSHQVTQMGQEVILRCVPISNHLYFYWYRQILGQKVEFLVSFYNNEISEKSEIFDDQFSVERPDGSNFTLKIRSTKLEDSAMYFCASRQGFIYGYTFGSGTRLTVV.

This clone was counted only a few times. This chain connects TRBV3-1 (or the pseudogene TRBV3-2) to TRBJ2-7; 11 nucleotides match TRBD2. Germline-derived CDR1 and CDR2 are LGHDT and YNNKEL (reference sequence). The junction had 5 bases not matched to a gene; V was cut back by 3 bases and J by 7 bases. This CDR3 is built from 14 residues. CDR3 sequence reads: CASSHLAGGNEQYF. The CDR3 DNA follows: TGTGCCAGCAGCCACCTAGCGGGAGGTAATGAGCAGTACTTC.

V is TRBV25-1 and J is TRBJ1-1; D gene ambiguous. V was cut by 5 bases and J by 0 bases, with 7 bases left in between. This CDR3 is 13 amino acids long. Germline V CDR1 and CDR2: MGHDK, SYGVNS. This CDR3 is CASSREMNTEAFF. The CDR3 DNA reads as TGTGCCAGCAGTAGGGAGATGAACACTGAAGCTTTCTTT.

The rearrangement joins TRBV20-1 to TRBJ2-1, with TRBD2 matching over 7 bases. Germline V CDR1 and CDR2: DFQATT, SNEGSKA (reference sequence). This CDR3 has 14 amino acids. With V trimmed by 3 bases and J by 7 bases, 9 bases remained unmatched. CDR3 residues: CSASNGGGPNEQFF. The CDR3 DNA follows: TGCAGTGCTAGTAATGGGGGAGGGCCAAATGAGCAGTTCTTC.

The CDR3 region is CASSHHRSRYGYTF. The CDR3 DNA reads as TGTGCCAGCAGCCATCATCGGTCGCGCTATGGCTACACCTTC. The chain links TRBV14 to TRBJ1-2; D is ambiguous. The CDR3 is 14 residues long. Germline V gives CDR1 SGHDN, CDR2 FVKESK. With 3 bases removed from V and 4 bases from J, the gap between germline ends came to 12 bases. The full variable domain, with the rest looked up from reference TRBV14 and TRBJ1-2, is EAGVTQFPSHSVIEKGQTVTLRCDPISGHDNLYWYRRVMGKEIKFLLHFVKESKQDESGMPNNRFLAERTGGTYSTLKVQPAELEDSGVYFCASSHHRSRYGYTFGSGTRLTVV.

This clone came up a few times. The chain recombines TRBV6-6 with TRBJ1-2; D might be TRBD1 (6 bases). Trimming took 0 bases from V and 3 from J, leaving 11 bases between them. The CDR3 loop spans 15 amino acids. Germline CDR1 MNHNY, CDR2 SVGAGI (reference sequence). Written as DNA, the CDR3 is TGTGCCAGCAGTTACTCTCAGGGGACCTACTATGGCTACACCTTC. Encoded protein: CASSYSQGTYYGYTF.

The V call is TRBV6-6, the J call TRBJ1-1; 9 bases map to TRBD1. This CDR3 contains 16 residues. Germline CDR1 MNHNY, CDR2 SVGAGI (reference sequence). J gave up 1 base and V 6 bases, and 9 bases lay outside the gene matches. The CDR3 region is CASSRGTGTSNTEAFF. CDR3 coding DNA: TGTGCCAGCAGCCGGGGGACAGGGACCTCGAACACTGAAGCTTTCTTT.

The chain joins TRBV2 to TRBJ2-1; 10 nucleotides agree with TRBD1. The V and J ends lost 1 base and 7 bases, in that order; junction bases with no gene match: 4. The germline V gene encodes CDR1 SNHLY and CDR2 FYNNEI. The CDR3 length is 15 residues. CDR3 coding DNA: TGTGCCAGCAGTGAAGGACAGGGGGCAAGGAATGAGCAGTTCTTC. Encoded protein: CASSEGQGARNEQFF.

The V call is TRBV28, the J call TRBJ1-5; no clear D gene. CDR3 length: 14 amino acids. Germline-derived CDR1 and CDR2 are MDHEN and SYDVKM. Trimming left V 7 bases short and J 7 bases short, with 17 bases between. For the CDR3, the DNA is TGTGCCAGCACCTCCCTGGGGAGGGTCCAGCCCCAGCATTTT. Its protein is CASTSLGRVQPQHF. The complete variable domain, with remaining parts taken from reference TRBV28 and TRBJ1-5, reads DVKVTQSSRYLVKRTGEKVFLECVQDMDHENMFWYRQDPGLGLRLIYFSYDVKMKEKGDIPEGYSVSREKKERFSLILESASTNQTSMYLCASTSLGRVQPQHFGDGTRLSIL.

This clone was found a few times. This chain joins TRBV5-1 and TRBJ1-4, with TRBD1 matching 7 bases. This CDR3 comprises 14 residues. Germline trimming cut 5 bases from V and 2 bases from J; bases unmatched to any gene: 3. Germline CDR1 and CDR2: SGHRS and YFSETQ. Here the CDR3 DNA reads TGCGCCAGCAGGACACAGGGGACTAATGAAAAACTGTTTTTT. Translation: CASRTQGTNEKLFF.

CDR3 DNA sequence: TGTGCCAGCAGCTTGGCAGCCAGCGGGGGATACAATGAGCAGTTCTTC. As protein: CASSLAASGGYNEQFF. The V call is TRBV5-4, the J call TRBJ2-1; 8 nucleotides agree with TRBD2. The CDR3 contains 16 residues. Germline CDR1 and CDR2: SGHNT and YYREEE (reference sequence). V shed 0 bases and J 4 bases; nucleotides not matched to a gene: 6.

The chain combines TRBV18 with TRBJ1-4; 8 bases align to TRBD1. With 4 bases clipped from V and 5 bases from J, the junction kept 6 bases outside the gene matches. The CDR3 runs 15 residues. Looked up from germline, CDR1 is KGHSH and CDR2 is LQKENI. The CDR3 loop reads CASSRGQVDNEKLFF. DNA for the CDR3: TGTGCCAGCTCACGGGGACAGGTTGACAATGAAAAACTGTTTTTT.

This chain uses TRBV13 with TRBJ2-4; D not certain. V was clipped by 0 bases and J by 0 bases, with 6 bases between them. The CDR3 runs to 15 residues. Germline CDR1 reads PRHDT; CDR2 reads FYEKMQ (reference sequence). The CDR3 DNA sequence: TGTGCCAGCAGCTTAGGGCAGTCAGCCAAAAACATTCAGTACTTC. Translated, it gives CASSLGQSAKNIQYF.